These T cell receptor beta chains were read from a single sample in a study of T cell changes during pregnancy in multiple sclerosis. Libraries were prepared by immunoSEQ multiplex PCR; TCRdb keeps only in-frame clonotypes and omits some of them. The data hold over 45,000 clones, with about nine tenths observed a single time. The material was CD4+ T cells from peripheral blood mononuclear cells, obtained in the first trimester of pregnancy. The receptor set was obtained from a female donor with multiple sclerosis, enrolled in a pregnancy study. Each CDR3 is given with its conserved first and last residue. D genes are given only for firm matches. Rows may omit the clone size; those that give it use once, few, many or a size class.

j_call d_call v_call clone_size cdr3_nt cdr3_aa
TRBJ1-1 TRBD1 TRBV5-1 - TGCGCCAGCAGCTCACGGACAGGAGTCCTGAACACTGAAGCTTTCTTT CASSSRTGVLNTEAFF
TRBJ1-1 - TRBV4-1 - TGCGCCAGCAGCCAAAGGCAGGGATGGAAGGCTTTCTTT CASSQRQGWKAFF
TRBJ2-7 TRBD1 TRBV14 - TGTGCCAGCAGCCAAGCGGGACAGGGGGCTTACGAGCAGTACTTC CASSQAGQGAYEQYF
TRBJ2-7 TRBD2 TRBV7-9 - TGTGCCAGCAGCTTGGGCTGGGCGGGAGCATCCCGCGAGCAGTACTTC CASSLGWAGASREQYF
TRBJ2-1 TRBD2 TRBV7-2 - TGTGCCAGCAGCTCAGCGGGGAGCTCCTACAATGAGCAGTTCTTC CASSSAGSSYNEQFF
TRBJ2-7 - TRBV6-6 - TGTGCCAGCAGTTACGGCATGAACTACGAGCAGTACTTC CASSYGMNYEQYF
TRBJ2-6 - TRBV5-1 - TGCGCCAGCAGTACAGGGTCCATATCTGGGGCCAACGTCCTGACTTTC CASSTGSISGANVLTF
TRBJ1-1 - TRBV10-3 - TGTGCCATTAGTGGTTCGGGGGGTGACACTGAAGCTTTCTTT CAISGSGGDTEAFF
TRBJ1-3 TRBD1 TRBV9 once TGTGCCAGCAGCGAAGATACAGGGGCTCAAAACACCATATATTTT CASSEDTGAQNTIYF
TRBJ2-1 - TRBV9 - TGTGCCAGCAGCGTAGTATGGGGCGGTACCTACAATGAGCAGTTCTTC CASSVVWGGTYNEQFF
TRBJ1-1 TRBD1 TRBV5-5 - TGTGCCAGCAGCTTGGGACAGGGGGGTGAAGCTTTCTTT CASSLGQGGEAFF
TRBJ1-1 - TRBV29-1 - TGCAGCGTTAGAGGGATCATGAACACTGAAGCTTTCTTT CSVRGIMNTEAFF
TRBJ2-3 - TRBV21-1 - TGTGCCAGCAGAGCCCGCTCCAATTTAGCGGGAGGGCCAGCGGATACGCAGTATTTT CASRARSNLAGGPADTQYF
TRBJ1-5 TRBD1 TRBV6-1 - TGTGCCAGCAGGACACAGGGGGCTTCTGATCAGCCCCAGCATTTT CASRTQGASDQPQHF
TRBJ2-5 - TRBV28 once TGTGCCAGCAGTTCCGTCCCCGAGACCCAGTACTTC CASSSVPETQYF
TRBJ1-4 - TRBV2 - TGTGCCAGCAGTCTCAGGGTTGAAAAACTGTTTTTT CASSLRVEKLFF
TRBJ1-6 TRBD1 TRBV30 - TGTGCCTGGACGGGGGGGGGACAGCGAAATTCACCCCTCCACTTT CAWTGGGQRNSPLHF
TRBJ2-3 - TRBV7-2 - TGTGCCAGCAGCCCAGAGGGGGCAGATACGCAGTATTTT CASSPEGADTQYF
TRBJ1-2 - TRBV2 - TGTGCCAGCAGAGTAGGGGGTGGCTACACCTTC CASRVGGGYTF
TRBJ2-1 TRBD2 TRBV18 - TGTGCCAGCTCACCACGCCCTAGCGGGATAGACAATGAGCAGTTCTTC CASSPRPSGIDNEQFF
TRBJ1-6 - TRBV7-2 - TGTGCCAGCAGCTTAGTGACAGCTTCTAGATCACCCCTCCACTTT CASSLVTASRSPLHF
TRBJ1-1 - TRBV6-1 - TGTGCCAGCTCCCGGGGGATGAACACTGAAGCTTTCTTT CASSRGMNTEAFF
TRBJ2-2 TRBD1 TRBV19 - TGTGCCAGTAGTACCGGGACAGGGGCCCGCACCGGGGAGCTGTTTTTT CASSTGTGARTGELFF
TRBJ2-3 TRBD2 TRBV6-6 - TGTGCCAGCAGTTCCGCCGGACTAGCGGGACCAGATACGCAGTATTTT CASSSAGLAGPDTQYF
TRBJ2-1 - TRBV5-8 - TGTGCCAGCAGCTATCGTAGGGGCAGCTCCTACAATGAGCAGTTCTTC CASSYRRGSSYNEQFF
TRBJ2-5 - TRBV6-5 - TGTGCCAGCAGTTACTCTCTTGGGGGCAGGGAGACCCAGTACTTC CASSYSLGGRETQYF
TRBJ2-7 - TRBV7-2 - TGTGCCAGCAGCCTACAGGGTTACGAGCAGTACTTC CASSLQGYEQYF
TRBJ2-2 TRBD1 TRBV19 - TGTGCCAGTAGTATATTCGGACAGGGCGGAGTAGGCACCGGGGAGCTGTTTTTT CASSIFGQGGVGTGELFF
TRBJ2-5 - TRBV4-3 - TGCGCCAGCAGCCAAGATGAGCGCCTTAAAGACACCCAGTACTTC CASSQDERLKDTQYF
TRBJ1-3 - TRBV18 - TGTGCCAGCTCACCGTCGGGAGTGACGGCTGGAAACACCATATATTTT CASSPSGVTAGNTIYF
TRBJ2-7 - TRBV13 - TGTGCCAGCACCTTGACAGGAAGGTCCTACGAGCAGTACTTC CASTLTGRSYEQYF
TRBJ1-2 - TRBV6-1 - TGTGCCAGCAGTGAATGGAGAAACACCCACACCTTC CASSEWRNTHTF
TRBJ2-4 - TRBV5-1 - TGCGCCAGCAGCTTGAGCGGACTAAACATTCAGTACTTC CASSLSGLNIQYF
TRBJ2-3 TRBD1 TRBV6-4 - TGTGCCAGCAGCGACAGGGGGCTTGGCACAGATACGCAGTATTTT CASSDRGLGTDTQYF
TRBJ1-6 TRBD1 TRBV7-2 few TGTGCCAGCAGCTGGGGACAGACGGGGGATTCACCCCTCCACTTT CASSWGQTGDSPLHF
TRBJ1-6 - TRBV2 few TGTGCCAGCAGTGACTTACGGGGGAATTCACCCCTCCACTTT CASSDLRGNSPLHF
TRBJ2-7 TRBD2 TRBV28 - TGTGCCAGCAGTTTCCTTAGCGGGAGTGTGGGGGGCTACGAGCAGTACTTC CASSFLSGSVGGYEQYF
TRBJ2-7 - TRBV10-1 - TGCGCCAGCAGTGTGAGATCGCCACCGCGAGGAGACTACGAGCAGTACTTC CASSVRSPPRGDYEQYF
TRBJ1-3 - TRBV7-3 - TGTGCCAGCAGCTTAATTGGAGCCGTTGGAAACACCATATATTTT CASSLIGAVGNTIYF
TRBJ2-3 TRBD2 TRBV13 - TGTGCCAGCAGCCGCCCAGGCGGGGGGCCCTCCCAACGGGGTACGCAGTATTTT CASSRPGGGPSQRGTQYF
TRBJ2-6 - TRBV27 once TGTGCCAGCAGTTTACTCGGTTCTGGGGCCAACGTCCTGACTTTC CASSLLGSGANVLTF
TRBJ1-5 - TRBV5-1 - TGCGCCAGCAGCAGAGGAGGGACGGGCAATCAGCCCCAGCATTTT CASSRGGTGNQPQHF
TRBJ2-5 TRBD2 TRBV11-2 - TGTGCCAGCAGCTTAGGGTCTAGCGGGGTAACGATGACCCAGTACTTC CASSLGSSGVTMTQYF
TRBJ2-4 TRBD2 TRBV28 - TGTGCCAGCAGTTTTTTTGGGACTAGCGGGACCATTCAGTACTTC CASSFFGTSGTIQYF
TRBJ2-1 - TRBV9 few TGTGCCAGCGGAAAAACGGGGAAGGGCGGTAGCGAGCAGTTCTTC CASGKTGKGGSEQFF
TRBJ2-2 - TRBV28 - TGTGCCAGCAGTTTAAGGGGCCACACCGGGGAGCTGTTTTTT CASSLRGHTGELFF
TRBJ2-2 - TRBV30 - TGTGCCTGGAGTCCCGGGATCAAGCTGTTTTTT CAWSPGIKLFF
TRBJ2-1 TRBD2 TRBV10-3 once TGTGCCATCAGTGAGAGTGGGACTAGGGATGAGCAGTTCTTC CAISESGTRDEQFF
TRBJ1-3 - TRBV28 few TGTGCCAGCAGTTTCGACATCATCGGAAACACCATATATTTT CASSFDIIGNTIYF
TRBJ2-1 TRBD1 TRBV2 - TGTGCCAGCAGAGGACAGGGGGACTACAATGAGCAGTTCTTC CASRGQGDYNEQFF